Listed below are T cell receptor beta chains from one sample, sequenced in a study of blood T cell repertoires in COVID-19. Profiled with immunoSEQ multiplex PCR; TCRdb holds only in-frame clones, not every one. The data hold roughly 97,000 clones, with about nine tenths observed a single time. The specimen was peripheral blood. Receptor source: a man aged 50 to 60 with acute or convalescent COVID-19. Each CDR3 is given with its conserved first and last residue. A D gene is named only where the DNA matches it firmly. For some rows the clone size is stated as once, few or many, or as a class when expanded; others skip it.

j_call clone_size cdr3_length v_call d_call cdr3_nt cdr3_aa
TRBJ2-2 few 14 TRBV25-1 - TGTGCCAGCGGAGGACAGACGAACACCGGGGAGCTGTTTTTT CASGGQTNTGELFF
TRBJ1-5 - 15 TRBV7-9 - TGTGCCAGCAGCTTACAGACAGATAGCAATCAGCCCCAGCATTTT CASSLQTDSNQPQHF
TRBJ2-7 few 15 TRBV14 - TGTGCCAGCAGCCAAGATGCGGTGGAGGGGAGGGAGCAGTACTTC CASSQDAVEGREQYF
TRBJ2-7 - 14 TRBV30 TRBD1 TGTGCCTGGAGTGTTGGGGACAGGGGTTACGAGCAGTACTTC CAWSVGDRGYEQYF
TRBJ2-5 - 11 TRBV28 - TGTGCCAGCAGTTCCGAGGAGACCCAGTACTTC CASSSEETQYF
TRBJ1-1 - 15 TRBV5-1 - TGCGCCAGCAGCTCGCTTACCATGAGGAACACTGAAGCTTTCTTT CASSSLTMRNTEAFF
TRBJ2-5 - 15 TRBV28 TRBD2 TGTGCCAGCAGTTCCAGCGGGAGGGTCAGGGAGACCCAGTACTTC CASSSSGRVRETQYF
TRBJ2-3 - 17 TRBV21-1 - TGTGCCAGCAGCAAAATTCAACTAGCGGGATTGTCAGATACGCAGTATTTT CASSKIQLAGLSDTQYF
TRBJ2-1 - 16 TRBV28 TRBD2 TGTGCCAGCAGCCCCCCGACTAGCGGGGGCCTTGATGAGCAGTTCTTC CASSPPTSGGLDEQFF
TRBJ2-2 once 15 TRBV25-1 - TGTGCCAGCAGTGAATCCAGGCCGAACACCGGGGAGCTGTTTTTT CASSESRPNTGELFF